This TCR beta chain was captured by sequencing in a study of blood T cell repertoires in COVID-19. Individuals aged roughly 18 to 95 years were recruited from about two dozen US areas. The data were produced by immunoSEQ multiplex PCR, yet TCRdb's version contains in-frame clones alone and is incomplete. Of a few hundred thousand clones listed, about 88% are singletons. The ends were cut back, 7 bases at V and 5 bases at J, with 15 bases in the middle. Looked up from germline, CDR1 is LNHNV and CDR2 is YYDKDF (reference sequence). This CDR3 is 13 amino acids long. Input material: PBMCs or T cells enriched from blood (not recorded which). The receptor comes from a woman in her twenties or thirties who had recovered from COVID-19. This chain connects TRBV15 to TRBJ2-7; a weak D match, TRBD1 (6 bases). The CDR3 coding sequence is TGTGCCACCAAGACAGGTGTTGGAGACGAGCAGTACTTC. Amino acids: CATKTGVGDEQYF. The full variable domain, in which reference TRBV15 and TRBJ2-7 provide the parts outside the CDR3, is DAMVIQNPRYQVTQFGKPVTLSCSQTLNHNVMYWYQQKSSQAPKLLFHYYDKDFNNEADTPDNFQSRRPNTSFCFLDIRSPGLGDTAMYLCATKTGVGDEQYFGPGTRLTVT.